This TCR beta chain was found in a study of blood T cell repertoires in COVID-19. Study background: The study drew acute and convalescent COVID-19 samples from the United States, Italy and Spain. PBMCs, B-cell-depleted T cells, or T cells were the source of the cDNA or gDNA that made up the material.

The CDR3 is 12 residues long. In germline, CDR1 is MDHEN, CDR2 SYDVKM. Authors' data handling: By means of reference gene primer amplification, nucleated cell counts were estimated. TCRdb keeps only in-frame clones here, not all; method: immunoSEQ multiplex PCR. D and trimming were read from the DNA, whereas the V and J calls and clone size are those reported in that table. The table lists about 200,000 clones, 86% of them singletons. Points on this clone: One end of the junction fails to match germline, which may point to a read error.

The V gene is TRBV28, the J gene TRBJ2-2; 13 bases line up with TRBD2. The TCR comes from an elderly man with acute or convalescent COVID-19. Sample: peripheral blood. The CDR3 protein is CASSLGTSGKSF. The CDR3 DNA reads as TGTGCCAGCAGTTTAGGGACTAGCGGGAAAAGTTTT. Complete variable domain (other parts from reference TRBV28 and TRBJ2-2): DVKVTQSSRYLVKRTGEKVFLECVQDMDHENMFWYRQDPGLGLRLIYFSYDVKMKEKGDIPEGYSVSREKKERFSLILESASTNQTSMYLCASSLGTSGKSFGEGSRLTVL.